This T cell receptor beta chain was sequenced during a study of metastatic and nonmetastatic thyroid tumors. Findings and caveats of the study: Malignant tumors reportedly showed significantly higher TCR beta diversity than benign nodules in both blood and tumor.

All patients were untreated before thyroid surgery. TCRdb reprocessed the PCR reads using MiXCR. The data contain some 35,000 clones, 29% of them seen just once; the ten biggest clones take up around 7.6%. CDR1 is SGHAT and CDR2 is FQDESV in the germline V gene (reference sequence). V gave up 1 base and J gave up 0 bases, with 13 bases separating them. The CDR3 is 16 residues long. As concerns this clone: The antigen remains unidentified.

The sequenced material came from blood. The origin of this receptor is a female donor with papillary thyroid cancer or a benign thyroid nodule (not recorded which). Some clones in this sample may be carry-over from other donors' samples. V usage is TRBV11-1 and J usage is TRBJ2-7; D gene ambiguous. The CDR3 nucleotides are TGTGCCAGCAGCTTAGTCGGCTGGGTCTTCTCCTACGAGCAGTACTTC. Its protein product is CASSLVGWVFSYEQYF.